The 4 T cell receptor beta chains listed next were all sequenced from one sample in a study of blood T cell repertoires in COVID-19. Assay used: immunoSEQ multiplex PCR; TCRdb lists only in-frame clones, some missing. This repertoire shows about 190,000 clones, roughly 79% found once; its top ten account for approximately 27%. The sample comprised peripheral blood. Receptors originate from a woman in her 70s with acute or convalescent COVID-19.

The chain links TRBV5-1 to TRBJ2-7; TRBD2 aligns across 10 bases. Germline trimming cut 1 base from V and 0 bases from J; bases unmatched to any gene: 10. The germline V gene encodes CDR1 SGHRS and CDR2 YFSETQ. CDR3 size: 18 residues. This chain's CDR3 is CASSLSGPGLATSYEQYF. The CDR3 bases are TGCGCCAGCAGCTTGAGTGGTCCGGGACTAGCGACCTCCTACGAGCAGTACTTC.

The rearrangement links TRBV4-1 to TRBJ2-1; D is uncertain. Trimming took off 5 bases at V and 0 bases at J, with 11 bases between the two ends. The CDR3 spans 15 residues. Germline loops: CDR1 MGHRA, CDR2 YSYEKL. CDR3 sequence: CASSVQSVSYNEQFF. The DNA of the CDR3 is TGCGCCAGCAGCGTTCAGAGCGTCTCCTACAATGAGCAGTTCTTC.

Concerning this clone itself: Other DNA sequences in this sample translate to the same CDR3. This sequence joins TRBV19 and TRBJ2-1; possibly TRBD2 for D (5 bases). V was cut by 6 bases and J by 6 bases, with 15 bases left in between. The germline V gene has CDR1 LNHDA and CDR2 SQIVND (reference sequence). The CDR3 spans 14 residues. The CDR3 nucleotides are TGTGCCAGTAGGTCCGGGATCCCTCCCAATGAGCAGTTCTTC. Protein: CASRSGIPPNEQFF.

Details on this clone: The germline gene is not matched at one end of the junction; a read error may be the cause. The chain carries TRBV3-1 (or the pseudogene TRBV3-2) and TRBJ2-4, with 9 bases lining up with TRBD1. The CDR3 spans 14 residues. Per the germline V gene, CDR1 is LGHDT and CDR2 is YNNKEL (reference sequence). The CDR3 protein is CASSGRDRVSAAFF. DNA of the CDR3: TGTGCCAGCAGCGGCCGGGACAGGGTTTCGGCTGCCTTCTTC.